This T cell receptor beta chain was obtained from a study of blood T cells in healthy people across ages. Findings of the study overall: When set beside aged donors, long-lived donors presented more naive CD4+ cells and higher diversity.

This clonotype showed up just a few times. Its target is unknown. The sample, approximately 11 milliliters of peripheral blood, was drawn from each donor. Germline-derived CDR1 and CDR2 are MNHEY and SVGAGI. The ends were cut back, 7 bases at V and 0 bases at J, with 7 bases in the middle. There are 13 residues in the CDR3. A second PCR of about 7 to 11 cycles used a sample-barcoded 5' primer and a J-beta primer mix. TCRdb reanalysed the 5' RACE reads using MiXCR and keeps one entry per CDR3 protein. The sample holds fewer than 1,200,000 distinct CDR3 sequences; under 30% are singletons and the top ten take 0.75%. These records were also assigned to another study, of T cells of mothers and their children. That investigation notes: It was through the M1S primer of the second PCR that sample barcodes and 2-4 random nucleotides were added. Slightly higher but non-significant overlap marked related mother-child pairs versus unrelated pairs.

This TCR was sampled from a girl aged 2 to 9 in good health. The sequenced sample was blood. The rearrangement joins TRBV6-5 to TRBJ2-1; D not resolved. The DNA of the CDR3 is TGTGCCAGCAAGGGATACTCCTACAATGAGCAGTTCTTC. Residues: CASKGYSYNEQFF.